These T cell receptor beta chains were read from a single sample in a study of blood T cell repertoires in COVID-19. The data were produced by immunoSEQ multiplex PCR, yet TCRdb's version contains in-frame clones alone and is incomplete. The sample consists of more than 95,000 clones, roughly 90% of them appearing once. The sample comprised peripheral blood. The receptors originated from a man aged 50 to 60 with COVID-19, enrolled during active disease. Both conserved end residues are trimmed from each CDR3.

J	V	CDR3
TRBJ1-5	TRBV2	ASSEGGALYQPQH
TRBJ2-3	TRBV21-1	ASRLREASTATDTQY
TRBJ2-2	TRBV29-1	SVEDQGDRENTGELF
TRBJ2-3	TRBV10-3	AISDAGGRSSTDTQY
TRBJ2-7	TRBV30	AWISGAGGPGEQY
TRBJ2-5	TRBV9	ASSVGEGSSETQY
TRBJ2-2	TRBV30	AGAVGREELF
TRBJ2-2	TRBV28	ASSTDRGLNTGELF
TRBJ1-1	TRBV5-6	ASSFFGGGMNTEAF
TRBJ1-6	TRBV5-1	ASSWTGSSYNSPLH
TRBJ1-2	TRBV29-1	SVGNRDSYGYT
TRBJ2-3	TRBV18	ASSPWGVQGRDTQY
TRBJ2-3	TRBV7-8	ASSLISGRRIGADTQY
TRBJ2-3	TRBV29-1	SVAPFVGATDTQY
TRBJ2-7	TRBV30	AWSVRGGEQY
TRBJ2-3	TRBV29-1	SVFQGADTQY
TRBJ1-5	TRBV7-8	ASSLAPGAVQPQH
TRBJ1-1	TRBV7-2	ASSLRQLTEAF
TRBJ2-4	TRBV9	ASSDELAGENIQY
TRBJ2-1	TRBV6-5	ASSGKYSYEQF
TRBJ2-3	TRBV6-2/TRBV6-3	ASSYPLARVGLPDTQY
TRBJ2-3	TRBV30	AWSSLGQGYTDTQY
TRBJ1-2	TRBV19	ASYSNYGYT
TRBJ2-2	TRBV20-1	SAGGVGELF
TRBJ2-3	TRBV13	ASSLQGARSHTDTQY
TRBJ2-2	TRBV6-6	ASRKSGELF
TRBJ1-2	TRBV28	ASSLSTGGRHGYT
TRBJ2-1	TRBV19	ASSGATRSSYNEQF
TRBJ1-3	TRBV6-5	ASSSGTGDSGNTIY
TRBJ2-1	TRBV13	ASSPPPGAAYNEQF
TRBJ2-3	TRBV9	ASSVGSAVSTDTQY
TRBJ2-7	TRBV7-9	ASSSVGGTGLREQY
TRBJ2-7	TRBV25-1	ASNTGGSPEQY
TRBJ2-1	TRBV27	ASSYVSGRSPYNEQF
TRBJ1-2	TRBV19	ASSISWAPEGDYGYT
TRBJ2-6	TRBV9	ASSVEGGANVLT
TRBJ2-5	TRBV18	ASSTGLGGETQY
TRBJ1-2	TRBV5-6	ASSFTGDYGYT
TRBJ2-3	TRBV6-6	ASSRSGVGLYDTQY
TRBJ1-2	TRBV20-1	SLQGSNGYT
TRBJ2-3	TRBV3-1/TRBV3-2	ASSRGAGGDTQY
TRBJ1-4	TRBV5-4	ASSLQGVEKLF
TRBJ1-1	TRBV29-1	SVQGAQIPDTEAF
TRBJ2-2	TRBV7-2	ASTTGGYGELF
TRBJ2-3	TRBV27	ASSVNRANTQY
TRBJ1-5	TRBV19	ASSTFGQGGNQPQH
TRBJ2-5	TRBV11-2	ASSVGTGDQETQY
TRBJ2-7	TRBV9	ASSPGTSLYEQY
TRBJ2-4	TRBV7-9	ASSHPARRDIQY
TRBJ2-1	TRBV5-5	ASSWGQGLYNEQF
TRBJ1-3	TRBV18	ASSPLPSTSGNTIY
TRBJ1-2	TRBV12-3/TRBV12-4	ASSLPGLYGYT
TRBJ2-1	TRBV4-1	ASSHPSGRADNEQF
TRBJ2-5	TRBV5-1	ASSTQPTSQETQY
TRBJ2-5	TRBV20-1	SADSGGTQY
TRBJ1-2	TRBV2	ASVGSYGYT
TRBJ2-1	TRBV5-1	ASSFNLAGGGAF
TRBJ2-2	TRBV11-2	ASSLAGAGELF
TRBJ2-7	TRBV29-1	SVERGTGGSNEQY
TRBJ1-1	TRBV20-1	SARETSEAF